The sequence of this T cell receptor beta chain was determined in a study of T cell repertoires in cytomegalovirus infection. Deletions cut 5 bases from V and 4 bases from J, with 17 bases between. The CDR3 totals 15 residues. Using its own MiXCR run on the reads, TCRdb lists one record per CDR3 protein. This table has fewer than 200,000 distinct CDR3 sequences, about a fifth appearing once. This clonotype was picked up a small number of times. The antigen is not known. General study points: Summed frequency of public TCR beta families distinguished CMV carriers with the relevant HLA. HLA-C-restricted CMV-specific TCR beta clonotypes prevailed in the ex vivo response.

The rearrangement uses TRBV12-3 or TRBV12-4 and TRBJ1-2; tentatively, D is TRBD1 (6 bases). This TCR derives from a human donor in good health (CMV status not recorded). Some clones in this sample may be carry-over from other donors' samples. The sample here was CD8+ T cells from cultured PBMCs, taken from culture after CMV antigen stimulation. The DNA of the CDR3 is TGTGCCAGCAGTCCAGTCACAGGGTCTGGCTATGGCTACACCTTC. Encoded protein: CASSPVTGSGYGYTF.